This T cell receptor (beta chain) was retrieved from a study of shared clonotypes between healthy human individuals. Study observations and caveats: Tissue TCR repertoires likely differ from these blood-only repertoires.

Comment on this clone: The target antigen is unknown.

The repertoire was sequenced with immunoSEQ multiplex PCR; TCRdb's copy has only in-frame clones and lacks some. The repertoire holds just over 2,000,000 clones, with 85% to 95% as singletons. The trim removed 5 bases at V and 6 bases at J, leaving 10 bases unmatched. The CDR3 totals 16 residues. Germline values: CDR1 KGHSH, CDR2 LQKENI. The receptor comes from a man aged 18-30 years in good health. V gene TRBV18 combines with J gene TRBJ2-1, with 10 bases matching TRBD2. The sample consisted of naive CD4+ T cells sorted from blood. Indicated subset: CD45RA+ positively selected. As DNA, the CDR3 is TGTGCCAGCTCATCCCTCGCTCTAGCGGGGGCCAATGAGCAGTTCTTC. Its protein is CASSSLALAGANEQFF.